The sequence of this T cell receptor (beta chain) was determined in a study of blood T cells in healthy people across ages. Whole-study results and caveats: Investigators viewed diversity estimates from one million T cells as underestimates, the study reported.

From germline, CDR1 is SQVTM and CDR2 ANQGSEA. Trimming cost V 2 bases and J 7 bases; bases outside gene matches: 7. The CDR3 covers 13 residues. Notes on this clonotype: No antigen is known for it.

Using a J-beta primer mix together with a sample-barcoded 5' primer, a second PCR was run for roughly 7 to 11 cycles. MiXCR, applied by TCRdb to the 5' RACE reads, yields one record per CDR3 protein. The top ten clones hold more than 20% of a sample with some 1,800,000 distinct CDR3 sequences, more than 35% of them seen once. Donors each provided 8 to 10 milliliters of peripheral blood. The chain has TRBV29-1 and TRBJ1-2; 7 bases line up with TRBD1. The sample taken for sequencing was blood. This TCR came from a human donor in good health. In DNA, the CDR3 is TGCAGCGTTGAAAGGGCAGGGGGGGTTGGCTACACCTTC. It is translated as CSVERAGGVGYTF.